The 9 T cell receptor beta chains given below trace back to one sample, sequenced in a study of blood T cell repertoires in COVID-19 (TCRdb year 2020). Libraries were prepared through the immunoSEQ multiplex PCR assay. In its TCRdb copy, this immuneACCESS table keeps in-frame sequences only and misses some clones. Where compared with another copy, unresolved V genes explain less than half of these, and the others have no known cause. The sample records 75,000 or so clones, roughly 89% of which are singletons. Approximately 4.9% of the sample goes to the ten largest clones. What was sequenced was peripheral blood. The receptors derive from an elderly woman with active or convalescent COVID-19.

The V call is TRBV18, the J call TRBJ2-3; D is possibly TRBD2 (5 bases). The germline V and J ends were trimmed by 3 bases and 7 bases, with 11 bases remaining between them. Looked up from germline, CDR1 is KGHSH and CDR2 is LQKENI. This CDR3 is 13 amino acids long. CDR3 DNA: TGTGCCAGCTCACCGGTGGCTAGCCATACGCAGTATTTT. As protein: CASSPVASHTQYF.

The rearrangement uses TRBV19 and TRBJ2-1; 9 bases align to TRBD2. V was clipped by 11 bases and J by 4 bases; unmatched bases: 12. The CDR3 runs 15 residues. Germline V gene sequence: CDR1 LNHDA, CDR2 SQIVND (reference sequence). CDR3 sequence (DNA): TGTGCCGGTCGAGTCGGGACTAGCCATTACAATGAGCAGTTCTTC. This translates into CAGRVGTSHYNEQFF. Together with reference TRBV19 and TRBJ2-1, the CDR3 gives the full variable domain: DGGITQSPKYLFRKEGQNVTLSCEQNLNHDAMYWYRQDPGQGLRLIYYSQIVNDFQKGDIAEGYSVSREKKESFPLTVTSAQKNPTAFYLCAGRVGTSHYNEQFFGPGTRLTVL.

The chain employs TRBV28 and TRBJ1-4; 8 positions match TRBD1. The J segment lost 7 bases and the V segment lost 6 bases, leaving 4 bases of the junction unmatched. The CDR3 spans 13 residues. Germline V gene lookup returns CDR1 MDHEN and CDR2 SYDVKM. CDR3 region: CASSGQGGEKLFF. The CDR3 DNA sequence: TGTGCCAGCAGCGGACAGGGAGGTGAAAAACTGTTTTTT.

This chain joins TRBV2 and TRBJ1-2; the match to TRBD1 covers 7 bases. The CDR3 length is 13 residues. Looked up from germline, CDR1 is SNHLY and CDR2 is FYNNEI. Trimming cost V 3 bases and J 2 bases; bases outside gene matches: 0. The CDR3 coding sequence is TGTGCCAGCAGTGAGACAGGGAACTATGGCTACACCTTC. Translating gives CASSETGNYGYTF.

The rearrangement joins TRBV19 to TRBJ2-3; no clear D. This CDR3 is built from 13 residues. V lost 6 bases to trimming and J lost 5 bases, with 12 bases between them. The germline V gene has CDR1 LNHDA and CDR2 SQIVND (reference sequence). The CDR3 spells CASSLRSGDTQYF. CDR3 nucleotides: TGTGCCAGTAGCCTTCGGTCGGGAGATACGCAGTATTTT. The variable domain in full, completed from reference TRBV19 and TRBJ2-3, reads DGGITQSPKYLFRKEGQNVTLSCEQNLNHDAMYWYRQDPGQGLRLIYYSQIVNDFQKGDIAEGYSVSREKKESFPLTVTSAQKNPTAFYLCASSLRSGDTQYFGPGTRLTVL.

The gene calls are TRBV5-4 and TRBJ2-1; tentative D call: TRBD1 (5 bases). Trimming stripped 1 base from V and 8 bases from J, with 16 bases between. Germline-derived CDR1 and CDR2 are SGHNT and YYREEE (reference sequence). This CDR3 contains 15 residues. CDR3 DNA sequence: TGTGCCAGCAGCTTGCGCAGGGCAATCGCCCATGAGCAGTTCTTC. Its translation is CASSLRRAIAHEQFF.

The CDR3 loop reads CASSLSIASTDTQYF. CDR3 in DNA: TGCGCCAGCAGCTTGTCTATTGCTAGCACAGATACGCAGTATTTT. The J gene is TRBJ2-3, the V gene TRBV5-1; no definite D call. The CDR3 sequence is 15 residues long. Between the trimmed V and J ends, which lost 1 base and 0 bases, there was a span of 9 bases. Germline values: CDR1 SGHRS, CDR2 YFSETQ.

The chain recombines TRBV28 with TRBJ1-2; D not resolved. The germline V gene encodes CDR1 MDHEN and CDR2 SYDVKM. Trimming left V 6 bases short and J 6 bases short, with 17 bases between. This CDR3 has 14 residues. The CDR3 is CASSLRREIDGYTF. In DNA form, the CDR3 reads TGTGCCAGCAGCCTTCGGAGGGAAATAGATGGCTACACCTTC.

V usage is TRBV28 and J usage is TRBJ2-7, with D maybe TRBD1 (6 bases). There are 16 residues in the CDR3. Looked up from germline, CDR1 is MDHEN and CDR2 is SYDVKM. With 1 base removed from V and 5 bases from J, the gap between germline ends came to 18 bases. The CDR3 DNA follows: TGTGCCAGCAGTTTATCCGGAACAGGGCTGTTCCACGAGCAGTACTTC. Translated: CASSLSGTGLFHEQYF.